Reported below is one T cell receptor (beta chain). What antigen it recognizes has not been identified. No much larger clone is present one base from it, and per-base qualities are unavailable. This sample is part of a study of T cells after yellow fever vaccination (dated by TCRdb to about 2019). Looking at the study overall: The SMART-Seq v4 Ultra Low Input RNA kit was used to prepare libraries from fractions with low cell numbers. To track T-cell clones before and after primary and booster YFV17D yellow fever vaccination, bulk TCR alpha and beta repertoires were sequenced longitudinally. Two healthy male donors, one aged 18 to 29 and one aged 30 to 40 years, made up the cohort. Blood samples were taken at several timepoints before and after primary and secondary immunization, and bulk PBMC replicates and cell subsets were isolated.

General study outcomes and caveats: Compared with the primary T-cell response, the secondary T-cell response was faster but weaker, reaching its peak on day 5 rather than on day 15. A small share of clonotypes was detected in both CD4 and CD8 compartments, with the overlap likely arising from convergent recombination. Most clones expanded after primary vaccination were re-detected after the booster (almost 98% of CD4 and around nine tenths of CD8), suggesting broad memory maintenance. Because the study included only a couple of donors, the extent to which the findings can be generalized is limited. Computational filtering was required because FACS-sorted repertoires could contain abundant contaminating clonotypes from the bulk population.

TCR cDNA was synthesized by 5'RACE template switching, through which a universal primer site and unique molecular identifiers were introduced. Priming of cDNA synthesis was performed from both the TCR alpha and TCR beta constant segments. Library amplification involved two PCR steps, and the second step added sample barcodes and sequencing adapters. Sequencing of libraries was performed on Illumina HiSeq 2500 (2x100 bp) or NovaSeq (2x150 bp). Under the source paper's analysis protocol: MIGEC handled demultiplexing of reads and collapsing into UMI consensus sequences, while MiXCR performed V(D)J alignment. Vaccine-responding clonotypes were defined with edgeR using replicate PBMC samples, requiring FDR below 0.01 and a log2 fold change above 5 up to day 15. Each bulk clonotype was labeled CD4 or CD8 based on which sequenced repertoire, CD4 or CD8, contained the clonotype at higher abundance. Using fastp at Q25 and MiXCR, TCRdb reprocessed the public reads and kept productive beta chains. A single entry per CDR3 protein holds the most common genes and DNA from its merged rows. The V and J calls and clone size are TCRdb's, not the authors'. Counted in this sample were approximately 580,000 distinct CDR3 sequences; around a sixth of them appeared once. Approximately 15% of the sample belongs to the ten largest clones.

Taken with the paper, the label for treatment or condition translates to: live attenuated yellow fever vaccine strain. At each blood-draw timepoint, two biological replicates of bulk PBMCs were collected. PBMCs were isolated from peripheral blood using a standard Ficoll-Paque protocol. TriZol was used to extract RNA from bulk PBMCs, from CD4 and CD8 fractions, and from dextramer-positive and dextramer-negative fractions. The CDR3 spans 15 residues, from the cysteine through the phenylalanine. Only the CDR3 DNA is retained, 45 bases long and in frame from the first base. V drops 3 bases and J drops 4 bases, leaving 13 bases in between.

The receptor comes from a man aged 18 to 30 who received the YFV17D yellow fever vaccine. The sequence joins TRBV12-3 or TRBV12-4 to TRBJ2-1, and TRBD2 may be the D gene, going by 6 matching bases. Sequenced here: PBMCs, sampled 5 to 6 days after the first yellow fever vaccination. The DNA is TGTGCCAGCAGTTTTTACGGCGGGGCTTACAATGAGCAGTTCTTC. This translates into CASSFYGGAYNEQFF.